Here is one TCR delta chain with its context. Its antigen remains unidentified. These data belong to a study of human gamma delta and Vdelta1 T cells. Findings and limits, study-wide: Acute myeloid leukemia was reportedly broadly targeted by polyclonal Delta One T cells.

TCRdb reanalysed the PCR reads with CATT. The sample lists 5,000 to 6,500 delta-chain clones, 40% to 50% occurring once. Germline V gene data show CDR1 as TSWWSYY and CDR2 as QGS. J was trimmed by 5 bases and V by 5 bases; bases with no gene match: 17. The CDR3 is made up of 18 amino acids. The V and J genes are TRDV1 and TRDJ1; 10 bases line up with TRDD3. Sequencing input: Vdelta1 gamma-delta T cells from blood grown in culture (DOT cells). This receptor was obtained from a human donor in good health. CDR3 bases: TGTGCTCTTGGGAACCAGAGGGTCCTATGGGGGATACAAGATAAACTCATCTTT. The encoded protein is CALGNQRVLWGIQDKLIF.